These 31 T cell receptor beta chains were sequenced from one sample in a study of cytomegalovirus exposure and HLA in healthy donors. PCR used 60 Vbeta primers and 13 Jbeta primers. The assay was immunoSEQ multiplex PCR, and TCRdb's table has in-frame clones only and misses some. The sample records roughly 100,000 clones, about three fifths being singletons. Specimen: PBMCs. The receptors stem from a human donor in good health.

The rearrangement joins TRBV5-8 to TRBJ2-7, with 7 bases aligning to TRBD1. V trimming: 4 bases; J trimming: 2 bases; junction bases outside the gene matches: 12. Looked up from germline, CDR1 is SGHTS and CDR2 is YDEGEE. There are 16 residues in the CDR3. CDR3 loop: CASSRADRIPTYEQYF. DNA for the CDR3: TGTGCCAGCAGCCGGGCGGACAGGATACCAACCTACGAGCAGTACTTC.

This chain uses TRBV25-1 with TRBJ2-5; the D gene is possibly TRBD1 (6 bases). Looked up from germline, CDR1 is MGHDK and CDR2 is SYGVNS. This CDR3 spans 13 amino acids. Deletions cut 6 bases from V and 1 base from J, with 9 bases between. CDR3: CASRQQGQETQYF. DNA of the CDR3: TGTGCCAGCAGACAACAGGGCCAAGAGACCCAGTACTTC.

This clone was seen a few times. Within the sample, other DNA sequences also encode this same CDR3. This chain connects TRBV7-9 to TRBJ2-5, with D uncertain. Germline lookup yields CDR1 SEHNR and CDR2 FQNEAQ (reference sequence). The CDR3 totals 14 residues. V gave up 1 base and J gave up 5 bases, with 11 bases separating them. In DNA form, the CDR3 reads TGTGCCAGCAGCTTAGGAGCCGGGTCGGAGACCCAGTACTTC. Translating it yields CASSLGAGSETQYF.

This clone was seen once. V usage is TRBV15 and J usage is TRBJ2-3, with a tentative D call TRBD2 (6 bases). The CDR3 is 16 residues long. Between the trimmed V and J ends, which lost 1 base and 6 bases, there was a span of 17 bases. Looked up from germline, CDR1 is LNHNV and CDR2 is YYDKDF (reference sequence). The CDR3 nucleotides are TGTGCCACCAGCAGAGTCGAACTAGCAGTGGGGGATACGCAGTATTTT. This translates into CATSRVELAVGDTQYF.

This rearrangement joins TRBV7-9 to TRBJ2-2; D uncertain. Germline CDR1 SEHNR, CDR2 FQNEAQ (reference sequence). This CDR3 has 15 residues. Trimming took 5 bases from V and 5 from J, leaving 15 bases between them. CDR3 DNA: TGTGCCAGCAGCGACCCTCGAACAGATACCGGGGAGCTGTTTTTT. Encoded protein: CASSDPRTDTGELFF.

J is TRBJ2-1 and V is TRBV6-5; 9 positions match TRBD1. Germline trimming cut 2 bases from V and 8 bases from J; bases unmatched to any gene: 4. The CDR3 extends over 14 amino acids. Germline V gene lookup returns CDR1 MNHEY and CDR2 SVGAGI. The DNA for the CDR3 is TGTGCCAGCAGTTACGGGACAGGGAGAGATGAGCAGTTCTTC. This encodes CASSYGTGRDEQFF.

Only a few counts were recorded for this clone. This chain uses TRBV6-5 with TRBJ2-5, with TRBD2 identical over 10 bases. V gave up 4 bases and J gave up 5 bases; unmatched junction bases: 10. Germline V CDR1 and CDR2: MNHEY, SVGAGI. The CDR3 contains 16 residues. In DNA form, the CDR3 reads TGTGCCAGCAGTTCTTGGCTAGCGGGAGAGGTGGAGACCCAGTACTTC. This encodes CASSSWLAGEVETQYF.

By proportion, this clone is medium-sized (0.01 to 0.1%). The chain employs TRBV6-1 and TRBJ2-4; TRBD2 matches 15 bases. The germline V gene has CDR1 MNHNS and CDR2 SASEGT. The CDR3 extends over 15 amino acids. V was clipped by 8 bases and J by 8 bases; unmatched bases: 7. The CDR3 here is CASDGLAGGLDIQYF. The CDR3 DNA follows: TGTGCCAGCGACGGACTAGCGGGAGGGTTGGACATTCAGTACTTC.

This rearrangement joins TRBV21-1 to TRBJ2-7; TRBD2, the D gene given by the table, was not confirmed from the DNA. TRBV21-1 is deemed a pseudogene. There are 16 residues in the CDR3. The CDR3 DNA sequence: TGTGCCAGCAGGTTGGGACTAGCGGGACCAGCCTACGAGCAGTACTTC. It yields the protein CASRLGLAGPAYEQYF.

This clone has a handful of counts. The chain combines TRBV5-4 with TRBJ2-2; TRBD2 aligns across 12 bases. V was clipped by 4 bases and J by 1 base; unmatched bases: 11. The germline V gene has CDR1 SGHNT and CDR2 YYREEE (reference sequence). The CDR3 runs 19 residues. CDR3 nucleotide sequence: TGTGCCAGCAGCCCCGGGACTAGCGGGTTCGGGCGGAACACCGGGGAGCTGTTTTTT. Amino acid sequence: CASSPGTSGFGRNTGELFF.

V is TRBV7-9 and J is TRBJ2-5, with D hard to call. Germline V gene sequence: CDR1 SEHNR, CDR2 FQNEAQ (reference sequence). The CDR3 has 12 residues. Trimming took off 5 bases at V and 5 bases at J, with 9 bases between the two ends. Here the CDR3 reads CASSPPGETQYF. The CDR3 DNA reads as TGTGCCAGCAGCCCGCCCGGGGAGACCCAGTACTTC.

This sequence joins TRBV27 and TRBJ1-1; 7 bases agree with TRBD1. The germline gives CDR1 MNHEY, CDR2 SMNVEV (reference sequence). After removal of 3 bases from V and 1 base from J, the junction contained 2 bases not matched to a gene. The CDR3 spans 14 residues. The CDR3 here is CASSFQGENTEAFF. The CDR3 DNA reads as TGTGCCAGCAGTTTCCAGGGGGAGAACACTGAAGCTTTCTTT.

This clone was detected only a few times. The chain couples TRBV27 to TRBJ2-5; 8 nucleotides agree with TRBD1. This CDR3 region has 15 residues. Germline V lookup: CDR1 MNHEY, CDR2 SMNVEV (reference sequence). The trim removed 2 bases at V and 5 bases at J, leaving 7 bases unmatched. CDR3 amino acids: CASSLDRGPVETQYF. The DNA of the CDR3 is TGTGCCAGCAGTTTAGACAGGGGACCGGTGGAGACCCAGTACTTC.

A few counts support this clone. The chain uses TRBV27 and TRBJ1-5; unclear D gene. Trimming removed 0 bases from V and 12 bases from J, with 21 bases in between. Germline V gene lookup returns CDR1 MNHEY and CDR2 SMNVEV (reference sequence). This CDR3 comprises 16 residues. DNA for the CDR3: TGTGCCAGCAGTTTATCGGGAGGGTACGGAAACCTGCACCAGCATTTT. Protein: CASSLSGGYGNLHQHF.

The chain employs TRBV19 and TRBJ1-5; D perhaps matches TRBD1 (6 bases). In germline, CDR1 is LNHDA, CDR2 SQIVND (reference sequence). V lost 5 bases to trimming and J lost 1 base, with 12 bases between them. The CDR3 contains 15 residues. The CDR3 region has the DNA TGTGCCAGTAGTTCATCAGGGGCGAGCAATCAGCCCCAGCATTTT. It specifies CASSSSGASNQPQHF.

The V call is TRBV7-8, the J call TRBJ2-3, with 12 positions matching TRBD2. The CDR3 runs 17 residues. The V gene end was trimmed by 2 bases and the J gene end by 6 bases; junction bases not matched to a gene: 9. CDR1 and CDR2 (germline): SGHVS, FQNEAQ. Here the CDR3 DNA reads TGTGCCAGCAGCTTAAGGCCTCTAGCGGGAGGGCGGGATACGCAGTATTTT. As protein: CASSLRPLAGGRDTQYF. Using reference TRBV7-8 and TRBJ2-3 for the parts outside the CDR3, the full variable domain is GAGVSQSPRYKVAKRGQDVALRCDPISGHVSLFWYQQALGQGPEFLTYFQNEAQLDKSGLPSDRFFAERPEGSVSTLKIQRTQQEDSAVYLCASSLRPLAGGRDTQYFGPGTRLTVL.

This clone was detected only once. The chain couples TRBV7-9 to TRBJ1-5; D perhaps matches TRBD1 (6 bases). The CDR3 contains 15 residues. The V end was cut by 4 bases, the J end by 3 bases, with 13 bases between. Germline CDR1 is SEHNR and CDR2 is FQNEAQ (reference sequence). The CDR3 coding sequence is TGTGCCAGCAGCTCAGACAGGCCTCCCAATCAGCCCCAGCATTTT. It codes for CASSSDRPPNQPQHF.

This clone was detected only a few times. V is TRBV11-1 and J is TRBJ2-7; TRBD1 agrees at 7 bases. J lost 3 bases, V lost 5 bases, and 16 bases had no gene match. This CDR3 has 17 residues. Germline V gene lookup returns CDR1 SGHAT and CDR2 FQDESV (reference sequence). The CDR3 region has the DNA TGTGCCAGCAGCCTCGACACAGCAGGGACAGCGATCTACGAGCAGTACTTC. Encoded protein: CASSLDTAGTAIYEQYF.

The gene calls are TRBV27 and TRBJ2-1, with a weak D call TRBD2 (6 bases). This CDR3 is built from 15 residues. Trimming pared 2 bases from V and 2 bases from J, leaving 10 bases between. Germline V gene data show CDR1 as MNHEY and CDR2 as SMNVEV (reference sequence). The CDR3 region is CASSLTGVAYNEQFF. The CDR3 DNA reads TGTGCCAGCAGTTTAACGGGAGTCGCCTACAATGAGCAGTTCTTC.

The chain employs TRBV5-8 and TRBJ1-5; 8 bases map to TRBD1. With V trimmed by 6 bases and J by 0 bases, 11 bases remained unmatched. CDR1 SGHTS and CDR2 YDEGEE come from the germline V gene. CDR3 length: 17 amino acids. CDR3 DNA sequence: TGTGCCAGCACCCCTACACCAGGGGGCTTTAGCAATCAGCCCCAGCATTTT. Translation gives CASTPTPGGFSNQPQHF.

The V call is TRBV30, the J call TRBJ1-6; 9 bases match TRBD1. Germline values: CDR1 GTSNPN, CDR2 SVGIG (reference sequence). The V and J ends lost 1 base and 10 bases, in that order; junction bases with no gene match: 8. The CDR3 runs to 15 residues. The CDR3 nucleotides read TGTGCCTGGAGTGGAGGAGGGACAGGGAGCTCACCCCTCCACTTT. Protein sequence: CAWSGGGTGSSPLHF.

This chain connects TRBV30 to TRBJ2-7, with D possibly TRBD1 on 6 matching bases. The CDR3 covers 12 residues. Germline CDR1 reads GTSNPN; CDR2 reads SVGIG (reference sequence). Trimming cost V 1 base and J 7 bases, with 11 bases left between them. CDR3 sequence: CAWSGITGEQYF. CDR3 nucleotides: TGTGCCTGGAGTGGAATAACAGGGGAGCAGTACTTC.

The chain is built from TRBV7-2 and TRBJ2-7; 13 nucleotides line up with TRBD2. CDR3 length equals 16 residues. J gave up 6 bases and V 5 bases, and 10 bases lay outside the gene matches. Per the germline V gene, CDR1 is SGHTA and CDR2 is FQGNSA. The CDR3 sequence: CASSLGTGTSGAEQYF. CDR3 in DNA: TGTGCCAGCAGCCTCGGAACCGGGACTAGCGGGGCCGAGCAGTACTTC.

This sequence joins TRBV4-1 and TRBJ2-6; D is unclear. Deletions cut 5 bases from V and 2 bases from J, with 13 bases between. Germline-derived CDR1 and CDR2 are MGHRA and YSYEKL. This CDR3 has 16 amino acids. CDR3 sequence: CASSARLGPGANVLTF. Written as DNA, the CDR3 is TGCGCCAGCAGCGCCAGACTCGGTCCTGGGGCCAACGTCCTGACTTTC.

This rearrangement joins TRBV2 to TRBJ2-1, with D unresolved. V lost 8 bases and J 6 bases, leaving 8 bases between the germline ends. The CDR3 is 11 amino acids. Germline CDR1 SNHLY, CDR2 FYNNEI. In nucleotides, the CDR3 is TGTGCCAGCTTATCCCTCAATGAGCAGTTCTTC. This codes for CASLSLNEQFF.

This chain joins TRBV5-4 and TRBJ1-1; D may be TRBD1 (5 bases). The CDR3 has 16 amino acids. Germline lookup yields CDR1 SGHNT and CDR2 YYREEE (reference sequence). Trimming took off 4 bases at V and 4 bases at J, with 20 bases between the two ends. The CDR3 DNA is TGTGCCAGCAGCCCTGGCCAGGGAGGGGCGATCACTGAAGCTTTCTTT. Amino acid sequence: CASSPGQGGAITEAFF.

This chain joins TRBV28 and TRBJ2-3, with D perhaps matching TRBD2 (5 bases). Trimming took 7 bases from V and 2 from J, leaving 13 bases between them. Germline V gene lookup returns CDR1 MDHEN and CDR2 SYDVKM. The CDR3 length is 14 residues. The CDR3 is CASKESGDTDTQYF. The CDR3 DNA sequence: TGTGCCAGCAAAGAAAGCGGCGACACAGATACGCAGTATTTT.

This clone appeared once. The genes are TRBV18 and TRBJ2-7, with 7 bases lining up with TRBD2. The junction had 5 bases not matched to a gene; V was cut back by 0 bases and J by 0 bases. Germline V lookup: CDR1 KGHSH, CDR2 LQKENI. This CDR3 region has 16 residues. CDR3 DNA: TGTGCCAGCTCACCACCCAGTCCTAGCGGCTCCTACGAGCAGTACTTC. This codes for CASSPPSPSGSYEQYF.

The chain is built from TRBV7-3 and TRBJ2-5; a weak D match, TRBD1 (5 bases). The CDR3 is 13 amino acids. Germline values: CDR1 SGHTA, CDR2 FQGTGA. Trimming took 0 bases from V and 5 from J, leaving 7 bases between them. This CDR3 reads CASSLTGPETQYF. The CDR3 DNA sequence: TGTGCCAGCAGCTTAACGGGGCCGGAGACCCAGTACTTC.

The rearrangement uses TRBV11-2 and TRBJ1-1; perhaps TRBD1 as D (6 bases). The CDR3 runs to 15 residues. Per germline, CDR1 SGHAT and CDR2 FQNNGV. V shed 1 base and J shed 4 bases, with 13 bases lying between them. CDR3 bases: TGTGCCAGCAGCTTAGCAGCTCAGGGGACCACTGAAGCTTTCTTT. This codes for CASSLAAQGTTEAFF.

The DNA of the CDR3 is TGTGCCAGCAGTCCTATATCGGACATTTTGAACACTGAAGCTTTCTTT. It yields the protein CASSPISDILNTEAFF. The gene calls are TRBV28 and TRBJ1-1, with a tentative D call TRBD1 (5 bases). Trimming pared 5 bases from V and 0 bases from J, leaving 16 bases between. Germline V gene data show CDR1 as MDHEN and CDR2 as SYDVKM. The CDR3 has 16 amino acids.